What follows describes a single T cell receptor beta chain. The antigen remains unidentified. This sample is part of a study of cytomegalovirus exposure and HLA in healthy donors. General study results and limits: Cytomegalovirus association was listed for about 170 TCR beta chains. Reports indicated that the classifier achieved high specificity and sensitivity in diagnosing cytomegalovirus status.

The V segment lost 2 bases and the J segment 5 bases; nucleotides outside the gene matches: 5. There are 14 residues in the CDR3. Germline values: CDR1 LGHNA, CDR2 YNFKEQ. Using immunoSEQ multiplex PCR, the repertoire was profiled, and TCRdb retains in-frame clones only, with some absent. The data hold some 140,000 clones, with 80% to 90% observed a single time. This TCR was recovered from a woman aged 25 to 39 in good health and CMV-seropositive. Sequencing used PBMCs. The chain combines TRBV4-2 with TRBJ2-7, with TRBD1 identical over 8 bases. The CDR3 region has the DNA TGTGCCAGCAGCCAAACCGGGACAGGCAACGAGCAGTACTTC. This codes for CASSQTGTGNEQYF.